This T cell receptor beta chain came from a study of blood T cell repertoires in COVID-19 (dated by TCRdb to the early 2020s). Broadly, across the study: Samples from collaborators originated in the United States, Italy and Spain and spanned both the acute and convalescent phases of COVID-19. The prospective study material was composed of cDNA or gDNA derived from T cells, B-cell-depleted T cells, or PBMCs. Deeply sampled blood TCRbeta repertoires from subjects exposed to, actively infected with, or recovered from COVID-19 were included in the dataset. A freely available public database, intended as a resource for researchers studying the immune response to SARS-CoV-2, is where the repertoires were released. The samples were drawn from the first 160 participants of the ongoing ImmuneRACE study and from roughly 1,300 subjects provided by 6 global collaborators. A de-identified subject ID, COVID-19 status, age in years and sex were almost always included in the sample metadata. Where available, HLA class I and class II types were obtained from metadata supplied by the sample provider rather than from assay-based typing.

To note about this clone: Its recognized antigen is unknown. No base quality information exists; no much larger clone differs at one position.

Between the V and J ends, shortened by 6 bases and 5 bases respectively, the junction contains 12 bases. The cysteine opens and the phenylalanine closes a CDR3 of 13 amino acids. Only the CDR3 DNA is retained, 39 bases long and in frame from the first base. Based on the germline V gene, the CDR1 and CDR2 sequences are KGHDR and SFDVKD. The immunoSEQ Assay, a bias-controlled multiplex PCR, was used to amplify TCRbeta CDR3 regions from genomic DNA. The study's own analysis went as follows. The number of nucleated cells in each sample was estimated by amplification of reference gene primers within the assay. To quantify the absolute abundance of each unique TCRbeta CDR3 rearrangement, sequence reads were collapsed and filtered. For each sample, productive Simpson clonality was calculated as the square root of Simpson's diversity index across productive rearrangements. The clones in this table, taken by TCRdb from immuneACCESS, are in-frame only. Not every clone is retained; where verified, under half of the shortfall comes from an unresolved V gene, and the cause of the rest is unknown. Clonal size and the V and J genes are those of that table, whereas D and trimming came from the DNA. In this sample the table shows roughly 190,000 clones, 85% to 90% of which occur a single time. Under 6.5% of the sample rests with the top ten.

Whole blood was collected in K2EDTA tubes by collaborating institutions according to the institutions' own protocols. For TCRbeta analysis, collaborators shipped samples as frozen whole blood, isolated PBMCs, or DNA extracted from either of those sample types. On the study overall, not on this receptor specifically: Clinical and demographic metadata were provided uncurated, with the amount varying by source and participant.

The chain was built from TRBV24-1 and TRBJ2-5; the best D guess is TRBD2, with 7 bases matching. This sequence originates from a man in his forties or fifties with active or convalescent COVID-19. The sequenced sample consisted of peripheral blood. The CDR3 region: CATSWEGVETQYF. The nucleotide sequence is given as TGTGCCACCAGTTGGGAGGGGGTTGAGACCCAGTACTTC.